This is a list of T cell receptor beta chains from one sample in a study of T cells in Graves' hyperthyroidism and ophthalmopathy. In TCRdb, the multiplex PCR reads were re-called with MiXCR into one record per CDR3 protein. The data show about 640,000 distinct CDR3 sequences, with just under 45% seen just once and roughly 6.5% held by the top ten. The material sequenced was peripheral blood or thyroid tissue (not recorded which). Receptors originate from an adult man with Graves' disease, either hyperthyroidism or ophthalmopathy (not recorded which). The conserved cysteine and the conserved F or W are not part of the CDR3 here. A D gene is named only where the DNA matches it firmly. Some rows mark clone size as missing; the rest say once, few, many or name a class of expanded clone.

v_call	clone_size	j_call	d_call	cdr3_aa
TRBV5-3	-	TRBJ1-5	-	ASTRGLNQPQH
TRBV19	-	TRBJ2-6	-	ASSFYQISGANVLT
TRBV9	-	TRBJ1-2	TRBD1	ASSQATTGGYGYT
TRBV7-9	-	TRBJ1-6	-	ASSLSRNYNSPLH
TRBV7-9	-	TRBJ1-1	TRBD1	ASSYWGQGASEAF
TRBV5-1	-	TRBJ1-5	-	ASSLDGREITPQH
TRBV7-9	many	TRBJ1-5	-	ASSLGREPQH
TRBV24-1	many	TRBJ2-5	-	ATSGAQGWSQETQY
TRBV7-9	-	TRBJ1-6	-	ASSEDRPLVNSPLH
TRBV7-9	-	TRBJ1-4	-	ASSSYRSTEGREKLF
TRBV6-5	-	TRBJ2-2	-	ASSYGPNTGELF
TRBV29-1	-	TRBJ2-7	-	SLARDTSYEQY
TRBV10-1	-	TRBJ1-6	-	ASCARVTATSWAPLH
TRBV24-1	-	TRBJ1-4	TRBD1	ATRTGAGTNEKLF
TRBV6-6	few	TRBJ1-2	-	ASSYREDGYT
TRBV2	few	TRBJ1-2	-	ASSHPTTLQRGYGYT
TRBV2	-	TRBJ1-2	TRBD1	ASSDGTAGSYGYT
TRBV10-3	-	TRBJ1-6	TRBD1	AISSRGQGSPPLH
TRBV9	-	TRBJ1-2	TRBD1	ASSADRAGYT
TRBV20-1	few	TRBJ1-4	-	SANRGGNEKLF
TRBV19	-	TRBJ1-6	-	ASSLGLQGSPLH
TRBV6-1	few	TRBJ1-2	-	ASSEDGGIWGYT